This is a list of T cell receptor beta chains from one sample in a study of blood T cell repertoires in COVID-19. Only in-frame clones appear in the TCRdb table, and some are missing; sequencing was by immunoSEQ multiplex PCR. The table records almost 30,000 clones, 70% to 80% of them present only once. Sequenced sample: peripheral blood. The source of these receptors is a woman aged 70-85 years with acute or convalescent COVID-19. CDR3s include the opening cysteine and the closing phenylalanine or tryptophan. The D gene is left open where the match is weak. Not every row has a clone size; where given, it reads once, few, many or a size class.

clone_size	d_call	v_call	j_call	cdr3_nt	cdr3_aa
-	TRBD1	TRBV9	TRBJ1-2	TGTGCCAGCAGCGAAGGTGGACAGGGGACTGGCTACACCTTC	CASSEGGQGTGYTF
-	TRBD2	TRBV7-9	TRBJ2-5	TGTGCCAGCCGCTTTTGGGGCGCGCGGGGGGGCCAGGGAGAGACCCAGTACTTC	CASRFWGARGGQGETQYF
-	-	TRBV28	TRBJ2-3	TGTGCCAGCAGTGGGAGATACACAGATACGCAGTATTTT	CASSGRYTDTQYF
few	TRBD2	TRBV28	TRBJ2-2	TGTGCCAGCAGTTTTGGGAGCGGGAGGGCGAACACCGGGGAGCTGTTTTTT	CASSFGSGRANTGELFF
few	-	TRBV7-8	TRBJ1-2	TGTGCCAGCAGCTTAGAGCGTAGGTCAGGGAACTATGGCTACACCTTC	CASSLERRSGNYGYTF
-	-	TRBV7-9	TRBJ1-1	TGTGCCAGCAGCTCCCAGACAGGGAACACTGAAGCTTTCTTT	CASSSQTGNTEAFF
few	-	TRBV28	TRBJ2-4	TGTGCCAGCAGGACGATAGGGGGAGTCAAAAACATTCAGTACTTC	CASRTIGGVKNIQYF
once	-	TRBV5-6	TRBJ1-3	TGTGCCAGCAGCTTGGTAAACAGGAGCTCTGGAAACACCATATATTTT	CASSLVNRSSGNTIYF
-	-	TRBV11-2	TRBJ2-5	TGTGCCAGCAGCTTAAGAGTCTTCCAAGAGACCCAGTACTTC	CASSLRVFQETQYF
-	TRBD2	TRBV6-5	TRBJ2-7	TGTGCCAGCAGTTACTCCGGACTAGCGGAGGCCTACGAGCAGTACTTC	CASSYSGLAEAYEQYF
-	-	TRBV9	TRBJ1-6	TGTGCCAGCAGCGCCCACTCCAATTCACCCCTCCACTTT	CASSAHSNSPLHF
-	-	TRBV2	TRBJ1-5	TGTGCCAGCAGCGCCCGGGGGGCCCAGCCCCAGCATTTT	CASSARGAQPQHF
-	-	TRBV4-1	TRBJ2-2	TGCGCCAGCAGCCAAGAACACCGGGAGCTGTTTTTT	CASSQEHRELFF
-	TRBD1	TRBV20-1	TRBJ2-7	TGCAGTGCTAGTCCCGTGGGGTGGGGACAGGGGGCTAACGAGCAGTACTTC	CSASPVGWGQGANEQYF
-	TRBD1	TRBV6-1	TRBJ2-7	TGTGCCAGCAGTGAAGTGCAGGGGGCAGGTGAGCAGTACTTC	CASSEVQGAGEQYF
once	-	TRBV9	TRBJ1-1	TGTGCCAGCAGCGTAGGGGCTAAATCTGAAGCTTTCTTT	CASSVGAKSEAFF
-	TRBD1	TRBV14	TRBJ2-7	TGTGCCAGCAGCCTTTGGACAGGGAGCGAGCAGTACTTC	CASSLWTGSEQYF
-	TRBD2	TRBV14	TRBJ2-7	TGTGCCAGCAGCCTTACTAGCGGGAGCGACGAGCAGTACTTC	CASSLTSGSDEQYF
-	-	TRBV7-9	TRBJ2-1	TGTGCCAGCAGCCTCACGCAGTTGGATGAGCAGTTCTTC	CASSLTQLDEQFF
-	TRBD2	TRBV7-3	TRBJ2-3	TGTGCCAGCAGTCGACTAGCGGGATGGAGCACAGATACGCAGTATTTT	CASSRLAGWSTDTQYF
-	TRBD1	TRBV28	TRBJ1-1	TGTGCCAGCAGTTTATTTATCAGGGGGCGGATAGAAGCTTTCTTT	CASSLFIRGRIEAFF
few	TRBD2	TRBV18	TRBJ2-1	TGTGCCAGCTCACCAATCCTGCTAGCGGGAAAGACGTCTGAGCAGTTCTTC	CASSPILLAGKTSEQFF
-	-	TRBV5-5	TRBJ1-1	TGTGCCAGCAGCTTGAGGGGAAAGAACACTGAAGCTTTCTTT	CASSLRGKNTEAFF
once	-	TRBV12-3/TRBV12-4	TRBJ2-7	TGTGCCAGCAGCCCCGGACTTGACGCCGAGCAGTACTTC	CASSPGLDAEQYF
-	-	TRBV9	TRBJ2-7	TGTGCCAGCAGCGTAGGACAGAGAGGACCTTCGGGCGAGCAGTACTTC	CASSVGQRGPSGEQYF
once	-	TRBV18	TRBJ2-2	TGTGCCAGCTCACCCCGGTCGGGCGCGGGTACCGGGGAGCTGTTTTTT	CASSPRSGAGTGELFF
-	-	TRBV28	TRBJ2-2	TGTGCCAGCAGTCCCAGCCCCGACAGGAACACCGGGGAGCTGTTTTTT	CASSPSPDRNTGELFF
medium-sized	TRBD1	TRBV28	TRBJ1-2	TGTGCCAGCAGTTCCCCCGGGACAGACTATGGCTACACCTTC	CASSSPGTDYGYTF
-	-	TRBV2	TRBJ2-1	TGTGCCAGCAGCCTCGGTTTAGAGCAGTTCTTC	CASSLGLEQFF
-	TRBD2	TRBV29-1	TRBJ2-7	TGCAGCGTTGAAGGGACTAGCGGGACCTACGAGCAGTACTTC	CSVEGTSGTYEQYF
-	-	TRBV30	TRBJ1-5	TGTGCCTGGAGTACGGCTACAGATCAGCCCCAGCATTTT	CAWSTATDQPQHF
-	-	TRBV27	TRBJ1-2	TGTGCCACCGCCGTGGCAGTCAACTATGGCTACACCTTC	CATAVAVNYGYTF
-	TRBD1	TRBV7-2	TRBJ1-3	TGTGCCAGCAGCGCGGGGGGACAGGGCATCTCTGGAAACACCATATATTTT	CASSAGGQGISGNTIYF
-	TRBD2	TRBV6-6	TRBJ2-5	TGTGCCAGCAGTTACTCGGGCGGGAGGGGAGAGACCCAGTACTTC	CASSYSGGRGETQYF
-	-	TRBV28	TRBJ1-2	TGTGCCAGCTATTCGGCGGACTATGGCTACACCTTC	CASYSADYGYTF
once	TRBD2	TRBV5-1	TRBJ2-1	TGCGCCAGCAGCTTGGGTGGAGCGGGGGTGAGCTCCTACAATGAGCAGTTCTTC	CASSLGGAGVSSYNEQFF
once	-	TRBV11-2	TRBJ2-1	TGTGCCAGCAGCTTAAAATGGGGCAAAGATGAGCAGTTCTTC	CASSLKWGKDEQFF
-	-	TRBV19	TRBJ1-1	TGTGCCAGTAGTACCGACAATTACAAGACTGAAGCTTTCTTT	CASSTDNYKTEAFF
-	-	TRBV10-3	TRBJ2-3	TGTGCCATCTCCCCGGAGGAAACAGATACGCAGTATTTT	CAISPEETDTQYF
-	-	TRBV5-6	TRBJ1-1	TGTGCCAGCAGCCCGAAACAGGATCCCCCTGAAGCTTTCTTT	CASSPKQDPPEAFF
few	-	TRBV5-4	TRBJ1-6	TGTGCCAGCAGCTTGCCAGGGGTCGAGGGCCCCCTCCACTTT	CASSLPGVEGPLHF
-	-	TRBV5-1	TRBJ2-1	TGCGCCAGCAGCGGCAGCGGAGGCCGCTACAATGAGCAGTTCTTC	CASSGSGGRYNEQFF
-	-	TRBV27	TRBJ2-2	TGTGCCAGCAGTTTAAGCTACCCCCTAGAGGCCGGGGAGCTGTTTTTT	CASSLSYPLEAGELFF
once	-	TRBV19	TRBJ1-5	TGTGCCAGTAAATTTCGGGGTGAGAGACGCAATCAGCCCCAGCATTTT	CASKFRGERRNQPQHF
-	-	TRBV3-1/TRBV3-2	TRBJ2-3	TGTGCCAGCAGCCAAGGGAGTTATATCACAGATACGCAGTATTTT	CASSQGSYITDTQYF
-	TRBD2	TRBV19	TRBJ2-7	TGTGCCAGTAGTATCGCGGATAGCGGGAGCTACGAGCAGTACTTC	CASSIADSGSYEQYF
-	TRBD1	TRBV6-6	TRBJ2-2	TGTGCCAGCAGCCGATTCTGGACAGGGTTTTCCCCCGGGGAGCTGTTTTTT	CASSRFWTGFSPGELFF
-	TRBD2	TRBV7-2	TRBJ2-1	TGTGCCAGCAGCGGAGGGACTAGCGGGGGGGTCCGGAAGCAGTTCTTC	CASSGGTSGGVRKQFF
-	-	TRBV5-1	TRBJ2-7	TGCGCCAGCAGATCGACAGTTTCCTACGAGCAGTACTTC	CASRSTVSYEQYF
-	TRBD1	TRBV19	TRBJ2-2	TGTGCCAGTAGTAACCCCCCCGGGACAGGGGAAACCGGGGAGCTGTTTTTT	CASSNPPGTGETGELFF
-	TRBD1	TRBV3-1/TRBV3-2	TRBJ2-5	TGTGCCAGCAGCCACAGGGGGCAAGAGACCCAGTACTTC	CASSHRGQETQYF
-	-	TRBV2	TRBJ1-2	TGTGCCAGCAGTCTCACAGGGAATAACTATGGCTACACCTTC	CASSLTGNNYGYTF
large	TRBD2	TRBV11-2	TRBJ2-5	TGTGCCAGCAGCCCGGGGGGTAGCGGGAGTCAGACCCAGTACTTC	CASSPGGSGSQTQYF
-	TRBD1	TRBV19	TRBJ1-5	TGTGCCAGTAATACTGCCGGGACAGAAAATCAGCCCCAGCATTTT	CASNTAGTENQPQHF
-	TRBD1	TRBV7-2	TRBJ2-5	TGTGCCAGTCGTCGGGGACAGGGAGTAGAGACCCAGTACTTC	CASRRGQGVETQYF
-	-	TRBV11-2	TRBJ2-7	TGTGCCAGCAGTCTGAGGTACGAGCAGTACTTC	CASSLRYEQYF
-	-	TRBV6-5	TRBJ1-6	TGTGCCAGCAGCGGGAGGCCAGACCGGTATTCACCCCTCCACTTT	CASSGRPDRYSPLHF
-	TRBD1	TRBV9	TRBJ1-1	TGTGCCAGCAGCCCATTTTCCGGGACAGGCCCTGAAGCTTTCTTT	CASSPFSGTGPEAFF
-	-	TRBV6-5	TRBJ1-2	TGTGCCAGCAGTTACCTCGGGCAGGTCGGAAGGGGAGGCTACACCTTC	CASSYLGQVGRGGYTF